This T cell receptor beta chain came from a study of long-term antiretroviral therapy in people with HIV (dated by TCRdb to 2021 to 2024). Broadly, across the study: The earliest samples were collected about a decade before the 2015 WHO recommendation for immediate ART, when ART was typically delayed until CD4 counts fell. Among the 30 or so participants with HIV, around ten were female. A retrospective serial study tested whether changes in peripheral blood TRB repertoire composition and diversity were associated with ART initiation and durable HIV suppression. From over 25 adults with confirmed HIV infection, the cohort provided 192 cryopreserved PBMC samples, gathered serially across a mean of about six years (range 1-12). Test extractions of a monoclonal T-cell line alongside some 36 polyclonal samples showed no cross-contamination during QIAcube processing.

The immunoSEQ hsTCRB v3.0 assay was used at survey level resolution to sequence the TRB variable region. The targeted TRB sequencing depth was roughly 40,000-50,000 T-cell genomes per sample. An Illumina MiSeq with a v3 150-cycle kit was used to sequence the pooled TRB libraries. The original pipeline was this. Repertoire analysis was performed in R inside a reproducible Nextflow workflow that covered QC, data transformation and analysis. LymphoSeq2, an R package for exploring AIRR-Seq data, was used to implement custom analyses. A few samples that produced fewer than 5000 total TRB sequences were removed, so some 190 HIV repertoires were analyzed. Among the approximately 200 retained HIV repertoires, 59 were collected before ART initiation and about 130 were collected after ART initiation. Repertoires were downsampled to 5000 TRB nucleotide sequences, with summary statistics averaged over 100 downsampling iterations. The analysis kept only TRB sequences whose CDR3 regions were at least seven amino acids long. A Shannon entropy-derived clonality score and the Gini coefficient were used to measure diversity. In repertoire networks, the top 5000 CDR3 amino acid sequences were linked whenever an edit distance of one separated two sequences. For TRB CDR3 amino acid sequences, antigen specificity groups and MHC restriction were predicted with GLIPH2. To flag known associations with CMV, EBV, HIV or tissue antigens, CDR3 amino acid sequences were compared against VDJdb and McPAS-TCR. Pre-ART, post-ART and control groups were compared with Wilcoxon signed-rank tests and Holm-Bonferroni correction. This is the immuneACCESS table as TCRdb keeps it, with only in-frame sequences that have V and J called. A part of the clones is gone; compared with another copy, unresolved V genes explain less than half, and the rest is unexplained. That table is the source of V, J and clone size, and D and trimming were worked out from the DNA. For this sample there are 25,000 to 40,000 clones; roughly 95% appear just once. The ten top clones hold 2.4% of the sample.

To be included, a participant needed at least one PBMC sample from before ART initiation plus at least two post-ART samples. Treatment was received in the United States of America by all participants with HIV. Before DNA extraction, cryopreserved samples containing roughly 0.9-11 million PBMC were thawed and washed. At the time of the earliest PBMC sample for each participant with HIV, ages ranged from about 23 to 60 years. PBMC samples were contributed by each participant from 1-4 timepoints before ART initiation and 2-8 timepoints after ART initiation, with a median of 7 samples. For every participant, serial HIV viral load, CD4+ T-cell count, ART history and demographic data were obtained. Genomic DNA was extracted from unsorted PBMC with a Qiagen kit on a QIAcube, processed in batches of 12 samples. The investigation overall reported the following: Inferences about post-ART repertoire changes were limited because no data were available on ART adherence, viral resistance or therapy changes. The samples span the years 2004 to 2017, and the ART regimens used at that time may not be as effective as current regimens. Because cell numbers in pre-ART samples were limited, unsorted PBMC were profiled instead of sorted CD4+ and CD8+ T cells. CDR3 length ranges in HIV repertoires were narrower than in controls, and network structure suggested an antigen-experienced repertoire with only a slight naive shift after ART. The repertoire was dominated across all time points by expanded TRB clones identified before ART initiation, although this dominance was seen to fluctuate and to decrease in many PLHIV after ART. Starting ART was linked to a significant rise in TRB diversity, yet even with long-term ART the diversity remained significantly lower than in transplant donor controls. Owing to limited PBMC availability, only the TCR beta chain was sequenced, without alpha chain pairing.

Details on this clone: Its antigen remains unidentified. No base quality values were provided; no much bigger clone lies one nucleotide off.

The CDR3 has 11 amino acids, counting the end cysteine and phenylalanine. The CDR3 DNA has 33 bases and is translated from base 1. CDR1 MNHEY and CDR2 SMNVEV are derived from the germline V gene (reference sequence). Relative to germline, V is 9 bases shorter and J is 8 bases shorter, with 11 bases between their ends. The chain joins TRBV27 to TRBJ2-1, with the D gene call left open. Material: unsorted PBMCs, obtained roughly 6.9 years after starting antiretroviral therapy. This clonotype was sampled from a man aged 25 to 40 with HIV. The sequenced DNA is TGTGCCAGTAGTAACAGAGATGAGCAGTTCTTC. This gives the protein CASSNRDEQFF.